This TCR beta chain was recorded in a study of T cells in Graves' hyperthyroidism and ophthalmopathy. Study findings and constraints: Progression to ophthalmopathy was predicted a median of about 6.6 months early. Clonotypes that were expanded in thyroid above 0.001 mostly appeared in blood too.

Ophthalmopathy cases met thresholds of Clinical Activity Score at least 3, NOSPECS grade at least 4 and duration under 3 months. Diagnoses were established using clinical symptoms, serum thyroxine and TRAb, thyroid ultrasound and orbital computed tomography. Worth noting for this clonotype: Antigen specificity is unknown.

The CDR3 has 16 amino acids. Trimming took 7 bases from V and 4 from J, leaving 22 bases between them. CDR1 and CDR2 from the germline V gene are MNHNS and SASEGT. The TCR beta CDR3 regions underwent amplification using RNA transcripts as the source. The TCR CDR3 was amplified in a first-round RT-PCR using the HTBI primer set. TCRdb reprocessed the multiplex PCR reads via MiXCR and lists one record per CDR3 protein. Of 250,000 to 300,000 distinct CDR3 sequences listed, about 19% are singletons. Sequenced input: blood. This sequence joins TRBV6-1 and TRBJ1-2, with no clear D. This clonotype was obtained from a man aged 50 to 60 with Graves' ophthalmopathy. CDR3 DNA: TGTGCCAGCACCCCATCCGGCCAGCCTGGCGGCTATGGCTACACCTTC. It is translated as CASTPSGQPGGYGYTF.